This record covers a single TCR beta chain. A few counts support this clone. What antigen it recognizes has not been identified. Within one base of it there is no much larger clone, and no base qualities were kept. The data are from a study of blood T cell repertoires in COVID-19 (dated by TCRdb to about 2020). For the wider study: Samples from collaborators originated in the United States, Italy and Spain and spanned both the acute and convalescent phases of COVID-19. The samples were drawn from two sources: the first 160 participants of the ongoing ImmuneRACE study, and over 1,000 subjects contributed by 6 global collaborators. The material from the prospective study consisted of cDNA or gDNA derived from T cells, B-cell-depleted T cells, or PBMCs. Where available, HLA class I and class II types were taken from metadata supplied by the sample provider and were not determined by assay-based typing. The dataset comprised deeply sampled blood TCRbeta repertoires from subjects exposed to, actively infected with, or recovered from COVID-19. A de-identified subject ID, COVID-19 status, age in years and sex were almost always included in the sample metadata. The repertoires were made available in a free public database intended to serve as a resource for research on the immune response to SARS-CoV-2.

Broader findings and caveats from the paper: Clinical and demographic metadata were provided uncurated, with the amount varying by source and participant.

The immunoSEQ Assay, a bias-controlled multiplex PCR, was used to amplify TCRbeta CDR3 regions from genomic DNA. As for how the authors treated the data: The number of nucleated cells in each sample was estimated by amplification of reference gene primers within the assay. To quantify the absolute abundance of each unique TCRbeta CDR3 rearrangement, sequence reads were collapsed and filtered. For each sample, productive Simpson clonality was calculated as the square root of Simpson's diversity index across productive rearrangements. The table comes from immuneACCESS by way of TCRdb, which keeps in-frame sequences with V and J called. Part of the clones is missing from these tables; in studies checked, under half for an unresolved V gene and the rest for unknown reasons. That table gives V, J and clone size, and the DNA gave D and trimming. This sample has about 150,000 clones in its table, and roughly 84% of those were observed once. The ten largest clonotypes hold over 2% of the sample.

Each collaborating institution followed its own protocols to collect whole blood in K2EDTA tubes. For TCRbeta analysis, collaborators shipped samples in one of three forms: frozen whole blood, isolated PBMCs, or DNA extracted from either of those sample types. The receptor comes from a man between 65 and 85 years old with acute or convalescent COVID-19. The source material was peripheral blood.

The CDR3 here reads CAISESPSQTGTEAFF. The DNA sequence reads TGTGCCATCAGTGAGAGCCCGTCCCAAACTGGCACTGAAGCTTTCTTT. The chain joins TRBV10-3 to TRBJ1-1; the D gene is unclear. The CDR3 spans 16 residues, from the cysteine through the phenylalanine. Just CDR3 DNA is preserved here, 48 bases in frame from base 1. Deletion took 2 bases off V and 4 bases off J, with a span of 17 bases between the germline ends. CDR1 and CDR2 are drawn from the germline V gene: ENHRY, SYGVKD.